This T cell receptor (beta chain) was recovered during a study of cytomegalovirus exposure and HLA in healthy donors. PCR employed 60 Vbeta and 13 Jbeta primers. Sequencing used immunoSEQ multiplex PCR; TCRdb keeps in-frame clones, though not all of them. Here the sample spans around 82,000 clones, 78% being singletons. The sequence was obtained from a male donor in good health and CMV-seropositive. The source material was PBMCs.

CDR3 sequence: CASSTRDRVIETQYF. Written as DNA, the CDR3 is TGTGCCAGCAGTACCCGGGACAGGGTTATAGAGACCCAGTACTTC. This chain links TRBV27 with TRBJ2-5, with 9 bases that match TRBD1. The length of the CDR3 is 15 residues. With V trimmed by 5 bases and J by 4 bases, 8 bases remained unmatched. Germline V lookup: CDR1 MNHEY, CDR2 SMNVEV (reference sequence).